The 18 T cell receptor beta chains below all came from one sample that was sequenced in a study of OX40 agonist ivuxolimab in advanced cancers. Sequencing was performed with immunoSEQ multiplex PCR; in TCRdb, only in-frame clones are kept and a portion is missing. The data contain roughly 69,000 clones, less than 95% of them seen just once; the ten biggest clones take up more than 1%. The material sequenced was CD4+ or CD8+ T cells sorted from blood, taken in a trial of the OX40 agonist ivuxolimab. These receptors originate from an adult with an advanced solid tumor such as melanoma, head and neck, liver or kidney cancer.

The chain is built from TRBV11-2 and TRBJ2-7; perhaps D is TRBD1 or TRBD2 (5 bases each). CDR1 is SGHAT, CDR2 FQNNGV, per germline. With 2 bases removed from V and 3 bases from J, the gap between germline ends came to 14 bases. CDR3 length: 15 residues. This CDR3 reads CASSLMGVESYEQYF. DNA for the CDR3: TGTGCCAGCAGCTTAATGGGGGTCGAAAGCTACGAGCAGTACTTC.

This clone showed up just once. The chain combines TRBV19 with TRBJ2-3; 7 bases map to TRBD2. The V gene end was trimmed by 7 bases and the J gene end by 4 bases; junction bases not matched to a gene: 8. The CDR3 sequence is 14 residues long. CDR1 is LNHDA and CDR2 is SQIVND in the germline V gene (reference sequence). CDR3 in DNA: TGTGCCAGTAACCCCATGGGGGGGGCAGATACGCAGTATTTT. Residues: CASNPMGGADTQYF. The variable domain in full, with the rest retrieved from reference TRBV19 and TRBJ2-3, is DGGITQSPKYLFRKEGQNVTLSCEQNLNHDAMYWYRQDPGQGLRLIYYSQIVNDFQKGDIAEGYSVSREKKESFPLTVTSAQKNPTAFYLCASNPMGGADTQYFGPGTRLTVL.

CDR3 nucleotide sequence: TGTGCCAGTAGTAGGGACCCCCGTCCGAATCAGCCCCAGCATTTT. Amino acid sequence: CASSRDPRPNQPQHF. This chain uses TRBV19 with TRBJ1-5, with D tentatively TRBD1 (5 bases). The CDR3 length is 15 residues. Germline CDR1 LNHDA, CDR2 SQIVND (reference sequence). V was trimmed by 4 bases and J by 4 bases, leaving 14 bases between them.

V is TRBV19 and J is TRBJ2-1; no clear D. V shed 5 bases and J shed 0 bases, with 17 bases lying between them. Germline CDR1 and CDR2: LNHDA and SQIVND (reference sequence). The CDR3 contains 17 residues. In nucleotides, the CDR3 is TGTGCCAGTAGTCAGCGTCACGGTTCGAGCTCCTACAATGAGCAGTTCTTC. This gives the protein CASSQRHGSSSYNEQFF.

This chain joins TRBV5-4 and TRBJ2-7; TRBD1 matches at 9 bases. From germline, CDR1 is SGHNT and CDR2 YYREEE (reference sequence). V lost 4 bases and J lost 7; bases outside the gene matches: 6. The CDR3 covers 13 residues. DNA of the CDR3: TGTGCCAGCAGCCCCCGGACAGGGGTTGAGCAGTACTTC. Amino acid sequence: CASSPRTGVEQYF.

V gene TRBV4-1 combines with J gene TRBJ1-6; weak D call: TRBD1 (5 bases). Trimming pared 1 base from V and 6 bases from J, leaving 16 bases between. CDR1 is MGHRA, CDR2 YSYEKL, per germline. The CDR3 has 17 amino acids. The CDR3 DNA reads as TGCGCCAGCAGCCAAGCACGGGGGGGATCCAGTAATTCACCCCTCCACTTT. Translated: CASSQARGGSSNSPLHF.

The sample holds a few counts of this clone. V usage is TRBV23-1 and J usage is TRBJ1-6; D ambiguous. TRBV23-1 is an ORF, with its function uncertain. CDR3 length: 13 residues. V lost 9 bases to trimming and J lost 5 bases, with 11 bases between them. The CDR3 DNA is TGCGCCAGAGAGCGGACGGATAATTCACCCCTCCACTTT. It encodes CARERTDNSPLHF.

The V gene is TRBV11-2, the J gene TRBJ1-5, with TRBD1 identical over 8 bases. Germline V gene sequence: CDR1 SGHAT, CDR2 FQNNGV. Unmatched junction bases numbered 5, after V lost 1 base and J lost 6 bases. The CDR3 has 15 residues. CDR3 nucleotides: TGTGCCAGCAGCTTAGCGGCAGGGGGCGGTCAGCCCCAGCATTTT. Protein sequence: CASSLAAGGGQPQHF.

This chain joins TRBV19 and TRBJ1-2; D gene ambiguous. V lost 0 bases and J 3 bases, leaving 11 bases between the germline ends. Germline-derived CDR1 and CDR2 are LNHDA and SQIVND (reference sequence). The CDR3 has 15 amino acids. The CDR3 nucleotides read TGTGCCAGTAGTATAGAGCAGGCTATGGACTATGGCTACACCTTC. This sequence encodes CASSIEQAMDYGYTF.

The J gene is TRBJ1-4, the V gene TRBV5-1, with 7 bases fitting TRBD1. Unmatched junction bases numbered 5, after V lost 3 bases and J lost 3 bases. CDR3 length equals 15 residues. Germline assignment: CDR1 SGHRS and CDR2 YFSETQ. The CDR3 reads CASSSQTGSNEKLFF. CDR3 sequence (DNA): TGCGCCAGCAGCTCTCAGACAGGGTCTAATGAAAAACTGTTTTTT.

The rearrangement joins TRBV7-3 to TRBJ2-1, with D unresolved. V was cut by 5 bases and J by 11 bases, with 10 bases left in between. CDR1 and CDR2 from the germline V gene are SGHTA and FQGTGA. The CDR3 sequence is 11 residues long. In DNA form, the CDR3 reads TGTGCCAGCAGCAACCGCGGAAAGCAGTTCTTC. Translated: CASSNRGKQFF.

The chain links TRBV7-9 to TRBJ2-1; 8 nucleotides line up with TRBD2. The CDR3 is 15 residues long. Germline-derived CDR1 and CDR2 are SEHNR and FQNEAQ (reference sequence). V was pared by 5 bases and J by 6 bases, with 9 bases of the junction left unmatched. CDR3 loop: CASSAPGRAGNEQFF. CDR3 in DNA: TGTGCCAGCAGCGCCCCCGGGAGGGCTGGCAATGAGCAGTTCTTC.

The chain joins TRBV25-1 to TRBJ1-5, with 7 bases aligning to TRBD1. The CDR3 sequence is 18 residues long. Germline CDR1 and CDR2: MGHDK and SYGVNS. The J segment lost 1 base and the V segment lost 8 bases, leaving 17 bases of the junction unmatched. In nucleotides, the CDR3 is TGTGCCAGCCGTGGGATCCAGGGGGGGTTTGGGAGCAATCAGCCCCAGCATTTT. Translating it yields CASRGIQGGFGSNQPQHF.

The chain is built from TRBV6-1 and TRBJ2-3, with unresolved D. The CDR3 loop spans 14 amino acids. CDR1 and CDR2 from the germline V gene are MNHNS and SASEGT. V lost 5 bases to trimming and J lost 0 bases, with 9 bases between them. CDR3: CASSPRTSTDTQYF. CDR3 nucleotide sequence: TGTGCCAGCAGTCCCAGAACTAGCACAGATACGCAGTATTTT.

This chain connects TRBV6-5 to TRBJ2-5, with 7 bases fitting TRBD2. With V trimmed by 5 bases and J by 4 bases, 7 bases remained unmatched. CDR1 is MNHEY, CDR2 SVGAGI, per germline. The CDR3 is made up of 14 amino acids. DNA of the CDR3: TGTGCCAGCAGTCTGACGGGGGGAATAGAGACCCAGTACTTC. This sequence encodes CASSLTGGIETQYF.

CDR3 sequence reads: CASSPPGTGNEKLFF. The CDR3 region has the DNA TGCGCCAGCAGTCCCCCCGGGACAGGGAATGAAAAACTGTTTTTT. The V and J genes are TRBV4-1 and TRBJ1-4; 9 bases map to TRBD1. The CDR3 contains 15 residues. CDR1 MGHRA and CDR2 YSYEKL come from the germline V gene. The J segment lost 5 bases and the V segment lost 6 bases, leaving 7 bases of the junction unmatched.

This clone was seen a handful of times. The chain has TRBV2 and TRBJ2-7; 11 bases match TRBD2. V shed 3 bases, J shed 5 bases, and the junction held 9 bases outside the gene matches. There are 16 residues in the CDR3. CDR1 and CDR2 from the germline V gene are SNHLY and FYNNEI. The CDR3: CASSEAGLAELNEQYF. For the CDR3, the DNA is TGTGCCAGCAGTGAGGCGGGACTAGCGGAATTAAACGAGCAGTACTTC.

J is TRBJ2-1 and V is TRBV7-9, with D perhaps TRBD2 (6 bases). Germline V CDR1 and CDR2: SEHNR, FQNEAQ (reference sequence). This CDR3 spans 9 amino acids. V gave up 10 bases and J gave up 9 bases, with 7 bases separating them. The CDR3 nucleotides read TGTGCCACCGGGGGTGAGCAGTTCTTC. Translated: CATGGEQFF.